A single sample is the source of the 9 T cell receptor beta chains below, sequenced in a study of shared T cell receptors in the human thymus. TCRdb keeps only in-frame clones here, not all; method: immunoSEQ multiplex PCR. The sample records hundreds of thousands of clones, around 93% being singletons. Specimen: thymocytes. These receptors came from a human donor.

This clone was counted a single time. J is TRBJ2-3 and V is TRBV9, with TRBD2 as a possible D gene (5 bases). Germline CDR1 SGDLS, CDR2 YYNGEE. CDR3 length: 16 residues. Trimming took 0 bases from V and 6 from J, leaving 17 bases between them. The CDR3 nucleotides read TGTGCCAGCAGCGTAGGTTTCGGACTCCGCCCGGATACGCAGTATTTT. Its translation: CASSVGFGLRPDTQYF.

The chain links TRBV28 to TRBJ1-1; possible D gene TRBD1, 5 bases. Germline CDR1 reads MDHEN; CDR2 reads SYDVKM. Trimming took 7 bases from V and 3 from J, leaving 9 bases between them. There are 12 residues in the CDR3. In nucleotides, the CDR3 is TGTGCCAGCACAGGGTGGGACACTGAAGCTTTCTTT. Its protein product is CASTGWDTEAFF.

V usage is TRBV29-1 and J usage is TRBJ2-5, with unresolved D. CDR1 is SQVTM, CDR2 ANQGSEA, per germline. The V and J ends lost 3 bases and 0 bases respectively, with 20 bases between them. The length of the CDR3 is 17 residues. This CDR3 reads CSVEDRPGPLYQETQYF. CDR3 DNA sequence: TGCAGCGTTGAGGATAGGCCTGGCCCATTGTACCAAGAGACCCAGTACTTC.

The chain joins TRBV28 to TRBJ2-7, with D perhaps TRBD1 (5 bases). The V end was cut by 3 bases, the J end by 4 bases, with 10 bases between. The CDR3 extends over 13 amino acids. From germline, CDR1 is MDHEN and CDR2 SYDVKM. The CDR3 here is CASSLGQGYEQYF. DNA of the CDR3: TGTGCCAGCAGTTTGGGGCAGGGTTACGAGCAGTACTTC.

The V call is TRBV21-1, the J call TRBJ2-6; no check of the table's D call, TRBD1, against the DNA was made. TRBV21-1 is deemed a pseudogene. This CDR3 contains 19 residues. In nucleotides, the CDR3 is TGTGCCAGCAGCTGGGGAAACAGGTCTCATGACTCTGGGGCCAACGTCCTGACTTTC. Amino acid sequence: CASSWGNRSHDSGANVLTF.

The chain has TRBV29-1 and TRBJ2-7; 7 nucleotides match TRBD2. CDR1 SQVTM and CDR2 ANQGSEA come from the germline V gene. Trimming took 4 bases from V and 6 from J; bases not matched to a gene: 6. The CDR3 runs to 12 residues. Written as DNA, the CDR3 is TGCAGCGTTGGAGGGAGGGCCTTCGAGCAGTACTTC. It codes for CSVGGRAFEQYF.

The chain couples TRBV19 to TRBJ2-7, with D perhaps TRBD2 (6 bases). Germline CDR1 reads LNHDA; CDR2 reads SQIVND (reference sequence). Trimming removed 7 bases at V and 5 bases at J, with 15 bases between. CDR3 length: 13 residues. CDR3 coding DNA: TGTGCCAGTATGGGGGGATCGTTAGACGAGCAGTACTTC. Translation: CASMGGSLDEQYF.

The J gene is TRBJ2-1, the V gene TRBV30; no clear D. The CDR3 runs 14 residues. Germline assignment: CDR1 GTSNPN and CDR2 SVGIG (reference sequence). CDR3 nucleotides: TGTGTAAGCCGATCTAAGTGGCCCTACAATGAGCAGTTCTTC. It is translated as CVSRSKWPYNEQFF. Full variable domain (missing parts from reference TRBV30 and TRBJ2-1): SQTIHQWPATLVQPVGSPLSLECTVEGTSNPNLYWYRQAAGRGLQLLFYSVGIGQISSEVPQNLSASRPQDRQFILSSKKLLLSDSGFYLCVSRSKWPYNEQFFGPGTRLTVL.

CDR3 DNA: TGCGCCAGCAGCTTGGGGCCCTTTTCGGGGGGATACAATGAGCAGTTCTTC. This codes for CASSLGPFSGGYNEQFF. This rearrangement joins TRBV5-1 to TRBJ2-1; 7 bases align to TRBD2. This CDR3 spans 17 amino acids. The V and J ends lost 0 bases and 4 bases, in that order; junction bases with no gene match: 10. Germline V gene data show CDR1 as SGHRS and CDR2 as YFSETQ.